A selection of T cell receptor beta chains follows, all from one sample in a study of blood T cells in healthy people across ages. TCRdb analysed the 5' RACE reads with MiXCR anew, one entry per CDR3 protein. The sample yields fewer than 2,000,000 distinct CDR3 sequences, approximately 39% seen once. Sequencing used blood. The source is a human donor in good health. The CDR3 runs from the conserved cysteine through the conserved F or W. A D gene is named only where the DNA matches it firmly. Part of the rows lack a size; the others show once, few, many or a class for expanded clones.

abundance,j_gene,v_gene,d_gene,len,CDR3aa,CDR3nt
-,TRBJ1-1,TRBV7-2,-,17,CASSLATAFYVVTEAFF,TGTGCCAGCAGCTTAGCCACAGCATTTTATGTTGTCACTGAAGCTTTCTTT
-,TRBJ1-2,TRBV7-2,TRBD1,12,CACSLQGYGYTF,TGTGCCTGCAGCCTACAGGGGTATGGCTACACCTTC
-,TRBJ1-1,TRBV4-2,TRBD1,16,CASSHGRTGENTEAFF,TGTGCCAGCAGCCACGGACGGACAGGGGAGAACACTGAAGCTTTCTTT
-,TRBJ1-1,TRBV7-2,-,14,CASSLVIRDTEAFF,TGTGCCAGCAGCTTAGTTATCAGGGACACTGAAGCTTTCTTT
few,TRBJ2-7,TRBV20-1,-,13,CSALPYGLREQYF,TGCAGTGCTCTACCGTACGGTCTCCGCGAGCAGTACTTC
few,TRBJ2-5,TRBV29-1,-,13,CSVGGQYQETQYF,TGCAGCGTTGGGGGGCAGTACCAAGAGACCCAGTACTTC
few,TRBJ2-5,TRBV3-1,TRBD2,15,CASRLRGLAEETQYF,TGTGCCAGCAGGCTAAGGGGACTAGCGGAGGAGACCCAGTACTTC
few,TRBJ2-7,TRBV6-5,TRBD2,16,CASSRGLAGGQNEQYF,TGTGCCAGCAGCCGAGGACTAGCGGGGGGCCAGAACGAGCAGTACTTC
-,TRBJ1-1,TRBV5-5,-,14,CASSLESVSTEAFF,TGTGCCAGCAGCTTGGAATCCGTATCCACTGAAGCTTTCTTT
-,TRBJ1-2,TRBV7-9,-,14,CASSPDRDNYGYTF,TGTGCCAGCAGCCCCGACAGAGATAACTATGGCTACACCTTC
few,TRBJ1-2,TRBV6-2/TRBV6-3,-,11,CASSRVDGYTF,TGTGCCAGCAGTCGGGTCGATGGCTACACCTTC
-,TRBJ1-2,TRBV6-4,-,13,CASRESGGYGYTF,TGTGCCAGCAGGGAATCCGGTGGCTATGGCTACACCTTC
-,TRBJ2-5,TRBV6-2/TRBV6-3,-,16,CASSRTENLYQETQYF,TGTGCCAGCAGTCGGACTGAGAATCTGTACCAAGAGACCCAGTACTTC
-,TRBJ2-1,TRBV24-1,TRBD1,13,CATALTGDDEQFF,TGTGCCACCGCCTTAACAGGGGACGATGAGCAGTTCTTC
-,TRBJ2-3,TRBV5-1,-,13,CASSFRDPDTQYF,TGCGCCAGCAGCTTTCGCGACCCCGATACGCAGTATTTT
-,TRBJ2-6,TRBV11-2,TRBD2,18,CASSLWGGPNSGANVLTF,TGTGCCAGCAGCTTATGGGGGGGACCTAACTCTGGGGCCAACGTCCTGACTTTC
-,TRBJ1-1,TRBV29-1,-,12,CSSWTRSTEAFF,TGCAGCTCTTGGACACGGAGCACTGAAGCTTTCTTT
few,TRBJ2-1,TRBV6-1,TRBD1,13,CASGRGTVYEQFF,TGTGCCAGCGGCAGGGGGACGGTCTATGAGCAGTTCTTC
-,TRBJ1-1,TRBV6-2/TRBV6-3,TRBD1,16,CASSYNRGRVGTEAFF,TGTGCCAGCAGTTATAACAGGGGGCGGGTAGGAACTGAAGCTTTCTTT
-,TRBJ1-2,TRBV20-1,TRBD1,12,CSAKRTGLGYTF,TGCAGTGCTAAACGGACAGGGTTAGGCTACACCTTC
-,TRBJ2-7,TRBV5-1,TRBD1,14,CASSWRTGDYEQYF,TGCGCCAGCAGCTGGAGGACAGGAGACTACGAGCAGTACTTC
-,TRBJ2-1,TRBV27,-,13,CASSIHRGEEQFF,TGTGCCAGCAGTATTCATAGGGGGGAAGAGCAGTTCTTC
-,TRBJ1-2,TRBV24-1,-,13,CATSHRVGYGYTF,TGTGCCACCAGTCACAGGGTTGGCTATGGCTACACCTTC
once,TRBJ1-5,TRBV15,TRBD1,18,CATSRAGQELYSNQPQHF,TGTGCCACCAGCAGGGCCGGACAGGAACTCTATAGCAATCAGCCCCAGCATTTT